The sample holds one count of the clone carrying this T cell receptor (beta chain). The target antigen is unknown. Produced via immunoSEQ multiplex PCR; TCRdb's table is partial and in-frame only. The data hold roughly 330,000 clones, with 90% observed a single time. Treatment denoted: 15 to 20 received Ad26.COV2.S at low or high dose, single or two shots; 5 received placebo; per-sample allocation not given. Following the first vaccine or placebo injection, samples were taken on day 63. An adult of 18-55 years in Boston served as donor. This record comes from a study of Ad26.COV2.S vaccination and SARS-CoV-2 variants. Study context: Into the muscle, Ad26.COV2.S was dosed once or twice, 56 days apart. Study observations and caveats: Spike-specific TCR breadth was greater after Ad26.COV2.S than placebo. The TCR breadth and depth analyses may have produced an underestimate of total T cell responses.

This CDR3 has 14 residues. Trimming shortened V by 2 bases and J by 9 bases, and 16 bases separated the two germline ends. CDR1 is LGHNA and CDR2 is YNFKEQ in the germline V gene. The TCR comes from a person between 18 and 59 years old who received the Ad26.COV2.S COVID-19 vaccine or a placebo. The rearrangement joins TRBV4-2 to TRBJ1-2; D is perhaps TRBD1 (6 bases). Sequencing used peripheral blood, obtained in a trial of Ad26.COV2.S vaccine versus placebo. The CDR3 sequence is CASSQIEAGDSYTF. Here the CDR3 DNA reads TGTGCCAGCAGCCAAATAGAGGCAGGGGATAGCTACACCTTC.